This T cell receptor beta chain was sequenced during a study of graft-versus-host responses after intestinal transplantation. Study-level information: All recipients were given anti-thymocyte globulin induction, and tacrolimus and steroids were then administered for around three years. Study-wide points: GvH clones turned up in recipient marrow; some had shown up first in ileum or blood. Researchers found peak circulating GvH clone levels linked to early post-transplant HvG declines. High graft-versus-host to host-versus-graft T cell clonal ratios marked allografts of patients with graft-donor macrochimerism.

The table came from immunoSEQ multiplex PCR; TCRdb's copy has only in-frame clones and leaves some out. The sample records under 15,000 clones, approximately 82% being singletons. V was pared by 3 bases and J by 2 bases, with 4 bases between. Germline V gene sequence: CDR1 SQVTM, CDR2 ANQGSEA. The CDR3 consists of 11 residues. Comment on this clone: Its antigen remains unidentified. The same CDR3 also results from other DNA sequences found in this sample.

This TCR was recovered from a human patient who received an intestinal transplant, so some T cells may come from the graft donor. The J gene is TRBJ1-2, the V gene TRBV29-1; D is undetermined. The source material was PBMCs, sampled approximately 120 days after transplant. The CDR3 region has the DNA TGCAGCGTTGAGCTAAACTATGGCTACACCTTC. As protein: CSVELNYGYTF.